This T cell receptor (beta chain) was captured by sequencing in a study of shared clonotypes between healthy human individuals. Measured with immunoSEQ multiplex PCR; TCRdb has only the in-frame clones, and not every one. The data show roughly 1,100,000 clones, around 74% seen once. The CDR3 is 17 residues long. Germline CDR1 LGHNA, CDR2 YSLEER. With 1 base removed from V and 0 bases from J, the gap between germline ends came to 12 bases. The chain couples TRBV4-3 to TRBJ1-4; possible D gene TRBD1, 5 bases. The source material was memory CD4+ T cells sorted from blood. Documented subset: CD45RA-negative fraction. This sequence was found in a man younger than 30 in good health. The CDR3 DNA is TGCGCCAGCAGCCAAGGATTAACGGGGGCAACTAATGAAAAACTGTTTTTT. Its translation is CASSQGLTGATNEKLFF.